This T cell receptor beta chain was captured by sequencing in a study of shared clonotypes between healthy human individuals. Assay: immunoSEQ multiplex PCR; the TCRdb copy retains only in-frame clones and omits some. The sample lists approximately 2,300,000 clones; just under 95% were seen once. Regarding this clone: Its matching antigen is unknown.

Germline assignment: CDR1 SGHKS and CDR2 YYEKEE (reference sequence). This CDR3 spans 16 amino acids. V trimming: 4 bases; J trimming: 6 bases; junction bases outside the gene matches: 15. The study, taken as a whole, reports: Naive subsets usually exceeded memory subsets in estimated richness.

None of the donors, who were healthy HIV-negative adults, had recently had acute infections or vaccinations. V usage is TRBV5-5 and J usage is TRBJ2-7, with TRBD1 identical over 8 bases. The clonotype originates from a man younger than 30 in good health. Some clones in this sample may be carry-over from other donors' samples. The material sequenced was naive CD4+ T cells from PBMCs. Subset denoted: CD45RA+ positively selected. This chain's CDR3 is CASSPAPQGARGEQYF. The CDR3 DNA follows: TGTGCCAGCAGCCCCGCCCCCCAGGGGGCGAGAGGCGAGCAGTACTTC.